Below, 3 T cell receptor beta chains from the same sample are listed, as sequenced in a study of post-analysis software for immune sequencing data. Study-level results: Patients carried four or five TRBV segments more frequently than controls did, and TRBV5-6, TRBV5-1 and TRBV20-1 were among them.

Every TCR beta cDNA library bore unique molecular identifiers. TCRdb fed the PCR reads into MiXCR, producing one record per CDR3 protein. The sample yields about 540,000 distinct CDR3 sequences, 34% seen once. Antigens of these TCRs are unknown. Sequencing was done on a sample of blood. These receptors were collected from a girl between 2 and 17 years old with multiple sclerosis.

A few counts support this clonotype. A read error may explain this, as a much larger clone is one base away. The chain uses TRBV20-1 and TRBJ2-7; 8 bases are a match to TRBD2. In germline, CDR1 is DFQATT, CDR2 SNEGSKA (reference sequence). This CDR3 has 12 residues. CDR3 amino acids: CRAGTGGYEQYF. DNA for the CDR3: TGCAGGGCTGGGACGGGGGGGTACGAGCAGTACTTC.

The chain combines TRBV13 with TRBJ2-7; D tentatively fits TRBD1 or TRBD2 (5 bases each). The ends were cut back, 5 bases at V and 6 bases at J, with 11 bases in the middle. The CDR3 runs to 12 residues. Germline-derived CDR1 and CDR2 are PRHDT and FYEKMQ (reference sequence). CDR3 loop: CASSRRGGEQYF. As DNA, the CDR3 is TGTGCCAGCAGCCGCCGGGGCGGCGAGCAGTACTTC. Full variable domain (remainder filled in from reference TRBV13 and TRBJ2-7): AAGVIQSPRHLIKEKRETATLKCYPIPRHDTVYWYQQGPGQDPQFLISFYEKMQSDKGSIPDRFSAQQFSDYHSELNMSSLELGDSALYFCASSRRGGEQYFGPGTRLTVT.

This chain's CDR3 is CATSRGGDWTDTQYF. For the CDR3, the DNA is TGTGCCACCAGCAGAGGGGGGGACTGGACAGATACGCAGTATTTT. The genes are TRBV15 and TRBJ2-3; D perhaps matches TRBD2 (6 bases). V shed 1 base and J shed 3 bases, with 11 bases lying between them. Per germline, CDR1 LNHNV and CDR2 YYDKDF (reference sequence). The CDR3 runs 15 residues. Supplemented by reference TRBV15 and TRBJ2-3, the full variable domain reads DAMVIQNPRYQVTQFGKPVTLSCSQTLNHNVMYWYQQKSSQAPKLLFHYYDKDFNNEADTPDNFQSRRPNTSFCFLDIRSPGLGDTAMYLCATSRGGDWTDTQYFGPGTRLTVL.